This T cell receptor (beta chain) was identified during a study of blood T cell repertoires in COVID-19. Study-level information: Acute and convalescent COVID-19 samples came from the United States, Italy and Spain. T cells, B-cell-depleted T cells, or PBMCs supplied cDNA or gDNA.

Participants spanned ages roughly 18 to 95 years and resided in 24 US areas. Cohorts were assigned according to the clinical history that participants reported. Trimming left V 0 bases short and J 5 bases short, with 13 bases between. CDR3 size: 15 residues. Germline V gene lookup returns CDR1 LNHNV and CDR2 YYDKDF (reference sequence). Sequencing was performed with immunoSEQ multiplex PCR; in TCRdb, only in-frame clones are kept and a portion is missing. The repertoire holds roughly 430,000 clones, roughly 86% seen once, with 2% to 2.5% in the top ten. V and J are TRBV15 and TRBJ1-2; D remains unclear. The TCR originated in a woman aged 40 to 49 with acute COVID-19. Sequenced input: PBMCs or T cells enriched from blood (not recorded which). The chain's CDR3 is CATSRDGLTGYGYTF. The CDR3 DNA sequence: TGTGCCACCAGCAGAGATGGGCTGACGGGGTATGGCTACACCTTC.